A selection of T cell receptor beta chains follows, all from one sample in a study of human T cells and chemical hapten exposure. TCRdb reprocessed the RACE reads with MiXCR, giving one entry per CDR3 protein. The top ten clones hold 0.92% of a sample with 100,000 to 150,000 distinct CDR3 sequences, around 15% of them seen once. This material consisted of whole blood, taken in connection with sensitization to the hapten diphenylcyclopropenone (DPC). Receptor source: a young man with alopecia areata. Some clones in this sample may be carry-over from other donors' samples. The CDR3 runs from the conserved cysteine through the conserved F or W. The D gene is left open where the match is weak. The listing skips clone size in some rows; elsewhere it reads once, few, many or a size class.

d_gene,v_gene,len,abundance,j_gene,CDR3aa,CDR3nt
-,TRBV20-1,16,-,TRBJ1-5,CSASDPQVYNNQPQHF,TGCAGTGCTAGCGATCCCCAGGTTTATAACAATCAGCCCCAGCATTTT
-,TRBV4-2,14,few,TRBJ2-7,CASSQDKMAYEQYF,TGTGCCAGCAGCCAAGACAAAATGGCCTACGAGCAGTACTTC
-,TRBV29-1,14,few,TRBJ2-2,CSAGWDGRPIWLFF,TGCAGCGCCGGATGGGACGGAAGGCCCATTTGGCTGTTTTTT
TRBD1,TRBV6-2/TRBV6-3,13,few,TRBJ1-5,CASSWTGNQPQHF,TGTGCCAGCAGTTGGACAGGGAATCAGCCCCAGCATTTT
-,TRBV12-3/TRBV12-4,12,-,TRBJ1-1,CASSEGGVKAFF,TGTGCCAGCAGTGAGGGTGGGGTGAAAGCTTTCTTT
TRBD1,TRBV5-1,16,-,TRBJ2-2,CASSFRQGANTGELFF,TGCGCCAGCAGCTTTCGACAGGGGGCTAACACCGGGGAGCTGTTTTTT
-,TRBV20-1,12,-,TRBJ2-1,CSAEGTDDEQFF,TGCAGTGCTGAAGGGACTGACGATGAGCAGTTCTTC
-,TRBV21-1,19,few,TRBJ2-5,CASSNSGQELRALQETQYF,TGTGCCAGCAGCAATTCCGGACAGGAACTTCGTGCCCTCCAAGAGACCCAGTACTTC
TRBD2,TRBV6-5,16,few,TRBJ2-6,CASTPGGTTGANVLTF,TGTGCCAGCACCCCGGGAGGGACCACTGGGGCCAACGTCCTGACTTTC
-,TRBV4-3,15,few,TRBJ1-4,CASSQDRRANEKLFF,TGCGCCAGCAGCCAAGATAGAAGGGCTAATGAAAAACTGTTTTTT
TRBD1,TRBV6-2/TRBV6-3,16,few,TRBJ1-1,CASSSEANRGGTEAFF,TGTGCCAGCAGTTCAGAGGCCAACAGGGGAGGCACTGAAGCTTTCTTT
-,TRBV27,17,-,TRBJ2-3,CASTKRAWQGSTDTQYF,TGTGCCAGCACCAAACGGGCTTGGCAGGGGAGCACAGATACGCAGTATTTT
TRBD1,TRBV7-9,16,few,TRBJ2-3,CASSNDREAFADTQYF,TGTGCCAGCAGCAACGACAGGGAAGCGTTCGCAGATACGCAGTATTTT
-,TRBV29-1,10,-,TRBJ1-2,CSAGIYGYTF,TGCAGCGCGGGGATCTATGGCTACACCTTC
-,TRBV2,16,-,TRBJ2-2,CASRGRGTINTGELFF,TGTGCCAGCAGAGGACGGGGCACCATCAACACCGGGGAGCTGTTTTTT
TRBD2,TRBV6-4,14,-,TRBJ2-2,CASSGLAGTGELFF,TGTGCCAGTTCGGGACTAGCGGGCACCGGGGAGCTGTTTTTT
-,TRBV7-9,14,many,TRBJ1-5,CASSLPGVGQPQHF,TGTGCCAGCAGCTTACCAGGGGTGGGGCAGCCCCAGCATTTT
TRBD1,TRBV19,17,few,TRBJ1-5,CASSISPGQYSNQPQHF,TGTGCCAGTAGTATCTCCCCGGGACAGTATAGCAATCAGCCCCAGCATTTT
-,TRBV7-8,14,few,TRBJ1-5,CASSLTGDNQPQHF,TGTGCCAGCAGCTTAACCGGGGACAATCAGCCCCAGCATTTT
-,TRBV29-1,14,few,TRBJ2-5,CSGILNGQQETQYF,TGCAGCGGGATCCTGAACGGACAGCAAGAGACCCAGTACTTC
-,TRBV24-1,14,many,TRBJ1-4,CATSDPGTTEKLFF,TGTGCCACCAGTGATCCCGGGACAACTGAAAAACTGTTTTTT
TRBD1,TRBV5-6,13,many,TRBJ1-2,CASTRTGLEGYTF,TGTGCCAGCACCCGGACAGGGCTAGAGGGCTACACCTTC
-,TRBV4-3,15,many,TRBJ2-1,CASSQGGQGANEQFF,TGCGCCAGCAGCCAAGGGGGCCAGGGTGCGAATGAGCAGTTCTTC
-,TRBV2,13,-,TRBJ1-2,CASSTGTRDGYTF,TGTGCCAGCAGTACCGGGACCCGGGACGGCTACACCTTC
-,TRBV7-9,12,few,TRBJ2-1,CASSRISYEQFF,TGTGCCAGCAGCCGGATTAGCTATGAGCAGTTCTTC
-,TRBV4-3,15,many,TRBJ1-2,CASSQDPGSLYGYTF,TGCGCCAGCAGCCAAGATCCAGGGTCGCTCTATGGCTACACCTTC
TRBD1,TRBV20-1,16,-,TRBJ1-5,CSARDGDRHLNQPQHF,TGCAGTGCTAGAGATGGGGACAGACACCTCAATCAGCCCCAGCATTTT
TRBD1,TRBV7-8,16,few,TRBJ2-2,CASSLQDRAWTGELFF,TGTGCCAGCAGCTTACAGGACAGGGCATGGACCGGGGAGCTGTTTTTT
-,TRBV20-1,13,-,TRBJ2-5,CSARQDDQETQYF,TGCAGTGCTAGACAGGACGACCAAGAGACCCAGTACTTC
-,TRBV5-1,13,few,TRBJ2-7,CASSGSLLDEQYF,TGCGCCAGCAGCGGCAGTCTTCTGGACGAGCAGTACTTC
-,TRBV4-3,15,-,TRBJ1-6,CASSQVRGRNSPLHF,TGCGCCAGCAGCCAAGTGAGGGGAAGGAATTCACCCCTCCACTTT
TRBD1,TRBV24-1,15,-,TRBJ2-1,CATSDPGTGDREQFF,TGTGCCACCAGTGATCCTGGGACAGGGGATCGTGAGCAGTTCTTC
-,TRBV11-2,12,few,TRBJ2-5,CASTRGSETQYF,TGTGCCAGCACCCGAGGATCAGAGACCCAGTACTTC
-,TRBV7-2,11,many,TRBJ1-2,CASVGYYGYTF,TGTGCCAGCGTGGGGTACTATGGCTACACCTTC
-,TRBV10-2,15,-,TRBJ1-4,CASSESGRLGEKLFF,TGCGCCAGCAGTGAGTCGGGCAGGTTAGGCGAAAAACTGTTTTTT